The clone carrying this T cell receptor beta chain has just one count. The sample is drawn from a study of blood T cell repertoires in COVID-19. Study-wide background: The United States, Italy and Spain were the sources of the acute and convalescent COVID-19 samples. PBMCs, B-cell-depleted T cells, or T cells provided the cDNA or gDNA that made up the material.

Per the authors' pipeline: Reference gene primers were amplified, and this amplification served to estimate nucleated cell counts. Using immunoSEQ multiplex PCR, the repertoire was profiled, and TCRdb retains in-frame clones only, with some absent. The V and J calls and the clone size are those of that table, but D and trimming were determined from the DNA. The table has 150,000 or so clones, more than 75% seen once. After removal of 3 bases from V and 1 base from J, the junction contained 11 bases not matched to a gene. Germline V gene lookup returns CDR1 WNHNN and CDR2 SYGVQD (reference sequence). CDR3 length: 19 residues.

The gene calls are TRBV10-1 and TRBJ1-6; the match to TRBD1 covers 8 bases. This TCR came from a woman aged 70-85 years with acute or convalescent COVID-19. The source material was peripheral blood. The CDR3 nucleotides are TGCGCCAGCAGTGACCGGGACAGGCGGAGAAAGTCCTATAATTCACCCCTCCACTTT. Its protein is CASSDRDRRRKSYNSPLHF.